This TCR beta chain was observed in a study of blood T cell repertoires in COVID-19. As for the study in general: Acute and convalescent COVID-19 specimens originated in the United States, Italy and Spain. In each case, the material was cDNA or gDNA derived from T cells, B-cell-depleted T cells, or PBMCs.

Repertoires were generated with immunoSEQ multiplex PCR, while TCRdb's copy carries only in-frame clones and drops some. The repertoire holds 100,000 to 120,000 clones, with 82% as singletons. The V end was cut by 4 bases, the J end by 5 bases, with 18 bases between. The CDR3 covers 15 residues. Germline V lookup: CDR1 KGHSH, CDR2 LQKENI. Sequencing was done on a sample of peripheral blood. The J gene is TRBJ2-7, the V gene TRBV18; tentative D call: TRBD1 (5 bases). The TCR sequence derives from a woman in her sixties or seventies with acute or convalescent COVID-19. The CDR3 loop is CASSHPQAGLDEQYF. The CDR3 coding sequence is TGTGCCAGCTCACACCCACAGGCTGGTCTTGACGAGCAGTACTTC.